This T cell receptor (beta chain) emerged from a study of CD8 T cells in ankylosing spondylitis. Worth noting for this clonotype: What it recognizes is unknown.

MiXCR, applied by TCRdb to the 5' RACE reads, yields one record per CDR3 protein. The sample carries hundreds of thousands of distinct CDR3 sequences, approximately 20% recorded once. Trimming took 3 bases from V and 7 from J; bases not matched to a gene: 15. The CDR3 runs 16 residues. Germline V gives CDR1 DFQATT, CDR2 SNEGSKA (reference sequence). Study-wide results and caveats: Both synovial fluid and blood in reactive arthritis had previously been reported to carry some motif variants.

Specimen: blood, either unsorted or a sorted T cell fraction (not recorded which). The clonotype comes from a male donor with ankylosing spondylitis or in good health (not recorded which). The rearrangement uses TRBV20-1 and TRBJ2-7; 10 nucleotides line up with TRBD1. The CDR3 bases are TGCAGTGCTAGTAAATACCGGGACAGGGGTTCTGGGGAGCAGTACTTC. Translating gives CSASKYRDRGSGEQYF.